This T cell receptor (beta chain) was captured in a study of regulatory and conventional T cells in RAG deficiency. This clone was seen once. Its antigen is undetermined. Germline V gene lookup returns CDR1 SGHRS and CDR2 YFSETQ. The CDR3 covers 14 residues. Trimming removed 6 bases from V and 7 bases from J; junction bases left unmatched: 11. Generated by immunoSEQ multiplex PCR, the TCRdb table keeps only in-frame clones and is missing some. The data contain approximately 35,000 clones, about 80% of them singletons. Conventional CD4+ T cells were sorted from blood as CD25-low CD127-high cells. Whole-study results and caveats: RAG-deficient patients showed markedly lower Shannon entropy and higher Simpson indices than control T-cell subsets. In Omenn syndrome, sorted "Tregs" may be peripherally activated cells. Shorter CDR3s in all patient subsets; >90% Treg-Tconv overlap in Omenn.

The sample was also linked to a second study, of regulatory T cells. That investigation notes: The primer mix had 52 TRBV and 13 TRBJ primers. Regulatory T cells showed the strongest V-J pair restriction and V/J gene skewing among patient repertoires.

The specimen was CD4+ effector T cells sorted from blood. This TCR derives from a human donor in good health. This chain uses TRBV5-1 with TRBJ1-1; 8 bases are shared with TRBD1. The CDR3 DNA follows: TGCGCCAGCACCATACCGGGACAGGATTTTGAAGCTTTCTTT. This encodes CASTIPGQDFEAFF.